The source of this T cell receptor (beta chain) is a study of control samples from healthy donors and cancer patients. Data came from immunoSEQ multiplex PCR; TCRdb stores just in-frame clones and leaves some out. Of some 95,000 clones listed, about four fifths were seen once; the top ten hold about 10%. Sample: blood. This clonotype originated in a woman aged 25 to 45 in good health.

The CDR3 reads CASSEYGTGMMNTEAFF. In DNA form, the CDR3 reads TGTGCCAGCAGTGAATATGGGACAGGGATGATGAACACTGAAGCTTTCTTT. This chain links TRBV25-1 with TRBJ1-1, with 9 nucleotides matching TRBD1. Germline V lookup: CDR1 MGHDK, CDR2 SYGVNS. Trimming cost V 0 bases and J 0 bases; bases outside gene matches: 5. CDR3 length equals 17 residues.